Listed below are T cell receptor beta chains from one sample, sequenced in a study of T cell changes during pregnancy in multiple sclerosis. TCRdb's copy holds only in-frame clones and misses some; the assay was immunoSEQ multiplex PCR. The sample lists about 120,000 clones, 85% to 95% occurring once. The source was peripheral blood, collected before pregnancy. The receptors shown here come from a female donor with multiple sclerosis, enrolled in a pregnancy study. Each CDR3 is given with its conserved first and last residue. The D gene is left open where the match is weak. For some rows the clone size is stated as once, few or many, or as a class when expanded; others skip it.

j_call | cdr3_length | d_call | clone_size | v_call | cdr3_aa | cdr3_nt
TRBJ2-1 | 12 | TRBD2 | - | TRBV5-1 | CASRILAGEQFF | TGCGCCAGCAGAATACTAGCGGGAGAGCAGTTCTTC
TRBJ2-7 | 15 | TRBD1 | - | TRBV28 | CASSLLTGALYEQYF | TGTGCCAGCAGTTTGTTGACAGGGGCCCTCTACGAGCAGTACTTC
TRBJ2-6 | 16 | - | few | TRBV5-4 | CASSLAPGAGANVLTF | TGTGCCAGCAGCTTGGCCCCCGGGGCTGGGGCCAACGTCCTGACTTTC
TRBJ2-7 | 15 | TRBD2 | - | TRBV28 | CASVPPSGSRYEQYF | TGTGCCAGCGTACCCCCTAGCGGGAGCCGGTACGAGCAGTACTTC
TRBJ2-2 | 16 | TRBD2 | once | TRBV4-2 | CASSQESLAGVGELFF | TGTGCCAGCAGCCAAGAGTCGCTAGCGGGAGTCGGGGAGCTGTTTTTT
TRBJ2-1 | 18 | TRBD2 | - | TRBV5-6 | CASSPLAGRGYAYNEQFF | TGTGCCAGCAGCCCTCTAGCGGGAAGAGGGTACGCCTACAATGAGCAGTTCTTC
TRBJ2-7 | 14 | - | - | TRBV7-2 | CASSLGGGSYEQYF | TGTGCCAGCAGCTTGGGAGGAGGCTCCTACGAGCAGTACTTC
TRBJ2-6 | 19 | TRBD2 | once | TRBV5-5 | CASSRIPTSGSSGANVLTF | TGTGCCAGCAGCCGGATCCCGACTAGCGGGAGCTCTGGGGCCAACGTCCTGACTTTC
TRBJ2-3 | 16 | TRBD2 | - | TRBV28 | CASSSSGRERSDTQYF | TGTGCCAGCAGCTCCAGCGGGCGGGAGAGATCAGATACGCAGTATTTT
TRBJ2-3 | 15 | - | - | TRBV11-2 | CASSLVGGGTDTQYF | TGTGCCAGCAGCTTAGTTGGTGGGGGGACAGATACGCAGTATTTT
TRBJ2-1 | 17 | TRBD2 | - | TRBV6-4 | CASSPGLAGGLKDEQFF | TGTGCCAGCAGCCCGGGACTAGCGGGGGGGCTTAAGGATGAGCAGTTCTTC
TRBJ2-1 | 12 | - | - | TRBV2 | CASSERGGEQFF | TGTGCCAGCAGTGAACGGGGTGGTGAGCAGTTCTTC
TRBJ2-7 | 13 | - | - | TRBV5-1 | CASSLTSEYEQYF | TGCGCCAGCAGCTTGACGAGTGAATACGAGCAGTACTTC
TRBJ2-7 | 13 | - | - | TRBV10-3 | CAISERAGYEQYF | TGTGCCATCAGTGAGCGAGCGGGTTACGAGCAGTACTTC
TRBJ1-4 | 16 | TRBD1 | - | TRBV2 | CAISLSGGRRYEKLFF | TGTGCCATCTCATTATCAGGGGGCAGAAGATATGAAAAACTGTTTTTT
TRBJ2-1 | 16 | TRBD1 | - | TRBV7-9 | CASSPGQGPSVNEQFF | TGTGCCAGCAGCCCGGGACAGGGCCCCTCTGTCAATGAGCAGTTCTTC
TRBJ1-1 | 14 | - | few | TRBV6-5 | CASSYRAGNTEAFF | TGTGCCAGCAGTTACCGTGCGGGGAACACTGAAGCTTTCTTT
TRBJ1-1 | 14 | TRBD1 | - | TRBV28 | CASSETGSDTEAFF | TGTGCCAGCAGTGAGACAGGGTCGGACACTGAAGCTTTCTTT
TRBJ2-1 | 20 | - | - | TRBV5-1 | CASSPRTSRARTLGGNEQFF | TGCGCCAGCAGCCCGAGGACTAGTCGTGCCCGGACCTTAGGGGGAAATGAGCAGTTCTTC
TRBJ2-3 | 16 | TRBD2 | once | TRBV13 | CASSPRLAGSTDTQYF | TGTGCCAGCAGCCCGCGACTAGCGGGAAGCACAGATACGCAGTATTTT
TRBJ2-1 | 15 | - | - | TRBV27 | CASSLEGTSYNEQFF | TGTGCCAGCAGTTTGGAGGGGACCTCCTACAATGAGCAGTTCTTC
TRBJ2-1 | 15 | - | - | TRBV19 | CASSIGAGPYNEQFF | TGTGCCAGTAGTATAGGAGCAGGGCCCTACAATGAGCAGTTCTTC
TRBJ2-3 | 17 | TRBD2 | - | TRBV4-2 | CASSQVILAGGRDTQYF | TGTGCCAGCAGCCAAGTGATTCTAGCGGGAGGTAGAGATACGCAGTATTTT
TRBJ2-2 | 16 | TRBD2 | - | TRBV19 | CASSRGAGAGTGELFF | TGTGCCAGTAGTAGGGGAGCGGGAGCAGGGACCGGGGAGCTGTTTTTT
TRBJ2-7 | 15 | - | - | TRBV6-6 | CASSYSPGIIYEQYF | TGTGCCAGCAGTTACTCTCCAGGGATCATCTACGAGCAGTACTTC
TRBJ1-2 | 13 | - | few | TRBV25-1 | CASNGNRESGYTF | TGTGCCAGCAACGGAAACAGGGAATCTGGCTACACCTTC
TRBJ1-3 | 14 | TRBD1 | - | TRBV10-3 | CAISGGTGDVTIYF | TGTGCCATCAGTGGGGGGACAGGGGACGTCACCATATATTTT
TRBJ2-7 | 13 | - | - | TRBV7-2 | CASSSPQRGESYF | TGTGCCAGCAGCTCACCCCAACGGGGTGAGTCGTACTTC
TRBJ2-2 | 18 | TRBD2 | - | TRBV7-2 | CASSFKGGGTSGTGELFF | TGTGCCAGCAGCTTTAAGGGGGGTGGGACTAGCGGAACCGGGGAGCTGTTTTTT
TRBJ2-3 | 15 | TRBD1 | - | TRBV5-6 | CASSDTGVSTDTQYF | TGTGCCAGCAGCGATACAGGGGTTAGCACAGATACGCAGTATTTT
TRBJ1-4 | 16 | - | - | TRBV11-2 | CASSQKAALGREKLFF | TGTGCCAGCAGCCAAAAAGCGGCCCTAGGTCGGGAAAAACTGTTTTTT
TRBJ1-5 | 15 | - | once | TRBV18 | CASSPSGVSNQPQHF | TGTGCCAGCTCACCTTCAGGGGTAAGCAATCAGCCCCAGCATTTT
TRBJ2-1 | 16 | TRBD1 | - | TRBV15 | CATSRDRGWSYNEQFF | TGTGCCACCAGCAGGGACAGGGGTTGGTCCTACAATGAGCAGTTCTTC
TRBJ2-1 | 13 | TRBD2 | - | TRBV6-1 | CASRASGDPIGFF | TGTGCCAGCAGGGCTAGCGGGGACCCTATCGGGTTCTTC
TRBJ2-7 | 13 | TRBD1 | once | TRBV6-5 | CASSWTGDHEQYF | TGTGCCAGCAGTTGGACAGGGGACCACGAGCAGTACTTC
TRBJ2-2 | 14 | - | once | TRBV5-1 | CASSLDKNTGELFF | TGCGCCAGCAGCTTGGACAAAAACACCGGGGAGCTGTTTTTT
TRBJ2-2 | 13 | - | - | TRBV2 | CASRIQVAGELFF | TGTGCCAGCAGAATCCAGGTTGCCGGGGAGCTGTTTTTT
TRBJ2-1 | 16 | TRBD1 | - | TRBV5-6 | CASSSSDRADYNEQFF | TGTGCCAGCAGCTCCTCGGACAGGGCGGACTACAATGAGCAGTTCTTC
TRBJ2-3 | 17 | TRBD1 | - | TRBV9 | CASSVGWDRGSTDTQYF | TGTGCCAGCAGCGTCGGATGGGACAGGGGAAGCACAGATACGCAGTATTTT
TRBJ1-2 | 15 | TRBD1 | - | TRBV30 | CAWEPRDRGPYGYTF | TGTGCCTGGGAGCCGCGGGACAGGGGGCCATATGGCTACACCTTC
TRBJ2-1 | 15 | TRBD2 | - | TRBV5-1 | CASSLGLAGSNEQFF | TGCGCCAGCAGCCTAGGACTAGCGGGGTCTAATGAGCAGTTCTTC
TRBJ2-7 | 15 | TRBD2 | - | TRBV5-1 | CASSHSGGASYEQYF | TGCGCCAGCAGCCATAGCGGGGGAGCCTCCTACGAGCAGTACTTC
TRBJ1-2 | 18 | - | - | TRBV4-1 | CASSPLSGGDVSNYGYTF | TGCGCCAGCAGCCCGCTTAGTGGGGGCGACGTATCTAACTATGGCTACACCTTC
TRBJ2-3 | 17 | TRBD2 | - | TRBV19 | CASSIDGGGGPTDTQYF | TGTGCCAGTAGTATAGATGGGGGCGGGGGGCCAACAGATACGCAGTATTTT
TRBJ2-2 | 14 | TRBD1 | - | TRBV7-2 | CASRTGLNTGELFF | TGTGCCAGCCGGACAGGGTTGAACACCGGGGAGCTGTTTTTT
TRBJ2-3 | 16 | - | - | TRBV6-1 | CASSDSWASVEDTQYF | TGTGCCAGCAGTGACAGTTGGGCTAGCGTGGAAGATACGCAGTATTTT